This is a list of T cell receptor beta chains from one sample in a study of identical twins. TCRdb re-called the 5' RACE reads with MiXCR, one entry per CDR3 protein. Altogether around 370,000 distinct CDR3 sequences are present, around 9% being singletons, with the ten largest covering roughly 9%. Material for sequencing was naive T cells sorted from blood. The receptors were gathered from a woman between 50 and 59 years old in good health. Each CDR3 is given with its conserved first and last residue. D genes are given only for firm matches. For some rows the clone size is stated as once, few or many, or as a class when expanded; others skip it.

J: TRBJ1-1; size: .; V: TRBV29-1; D: .; DNA: TGCAGCGTAGAACCAGGGGACTCGAACACTGAAGCTTTCTTT; CDR3: CSVEPGDSNTEAFF
J: TRBJ2-3; size: .; V: TRBV19; D: TRBD1; DNA: TGTGCCAGTAAAACCTCCGGGACAGGGGAGCATACGCAGTATTTT; CDR3: CASKTSGTGEHTQYF
J: TRBJ2-3; size: .; V: TRBV7-9; D: .; DNA: TGTGCCAGCAGGGAACCCGGAGATACGCAGTATTTT; CDR3: CASREPGDTQYF
J: TRBJ2-1; size: many; V: TRBV20-1; D: .; DNA: TGCAGTGCTAGTTCGGGGGCCCTATACAATGAGCAGTTCTTC; CDR3: CSASSGALYNEQFF
J: TRBJ2-1; size: many; V: TRBV24-1; D: TRBD2; DNA: TGTGCCACCAGTGGGCTAGCGGGAGACGAGCAGTTCTTC; CDR3: CATSGLAGDEQFF
J: TRBJ1-2; size: many; V: TRBV12-3/TRBV12-4; D: .; DNA: TGTGCCAGCAGTGGCTTAGCGCCTAACTATGGCTACACCTTC; CDR3: CASSGLAPNYGYTF
J: TRBJ2-3; size: many; V: TRBV7-9; D: .; DNA: TGTGCCAGCAGCTTAATAGGACATACGCAGTATTTT; CDR3: CASSLIGHTQYF
J: TRBJ1-4; size: few; V: TRBV7-8; D: TRBD1; DNA: TGTGCCAGCAGCCCTATACAGGGGGCAGGGATTGAAAAACTGTTTTTT; CDR3: CASSPIQGAGIEKLFF
J: TRBJ1-5; size: .; V: TRBV19; D: TRBD1; DNA: TGTGCCAGTAGTATAGAGGCAGGGGGCGCGGAGCCCCAGCATTTT; CDR3: CASSIEAGGAEPQHF
J: TRBJ2-7; size: many; V: TRBV13; D: TRBD2; DNA: TGTGCCAGCAGCTTAGTAGCGGGAGAGGGGGAGCAGTACTTC; CDR3: CASSLVAGEGEQYF
J: TRBJ2-7; size: .; V: TRBV5-1; D: TRBD1; DNA: TGCGCCAGCAGAGCCGGGACAGTCTACGAGCAGTACTTC; CDR3: CASRAGTVYEQYF
J: TRBJ1-4; size: few; V: TRBV6-5; D: .; DNA: TGTGCCAGCAGTTACTCGACTGTTACTAATGAAAAACTGTTTTTT; CDR3: CASSYSTVTNEKLFF
J: TRBJ2-5; size: many; V: TRBV7-8; D: TRBD2; DNA: TGTGCCAGCAGACGGCTAGCGGGAGGCCTCCAAGAGACCCAGTACTTC; CDR3: CASRRLAGGLQETQYF
J: TRBJ2-2; size: few; V: TRBV12-3/TRBV12-4; D: .; DNA: TGTGCCAGCAGTTCCCGGGTAGGGAACTCCGGGGAGCTGTTTTTT; CDR3: CASSSRVGNSGELFF
J: TRBJ2-3; size: .; V: TRBV21-1; D: .; DNA: TGTGCCAGCAGATACGCTAGCGGGACGGGGGCAAGCACAGATACGCAGTATTTT; CDR3: CASRYASGTGASTDTQYF
J: TRBJ2-5; size: few; V: TRBV5-1; D: TRBD2; DNA: TGCGCCAGCAGCTTGGTGGGGCTAGCGGGACCTCCTCGGCTGATACAAGAGACCCAGTACTTC; CDR3: CASSLVGLAGPPRLIQETQYF
J: TRBJ2-1; size: many; V: TRBV5-6; D: .; DNA: TGTGCCAGCAGCTTGGTAGTGGACGGGAATGAGCAGTTCTTC; CDR3: CASSLVVDGNEQFF
J: TRBJ2-3; size: .; V: TRBV5-1; D: TRBD1; DNA: TGCGCCAGCAGCACTCGACAGGGGGGGTTGACAGATACGCAGTATTTT; CDR3: CASSTRQGGLTDTQYF
J: TRBJ2-1; size: .; V: TRBV9; D: TRBD2; DNA: TGTGCCAGCAGCGAGACGGGAGGGCTCCGCTCCTACAATGAGCAGTTCTTC; CDR3: CASSETGGLRSYNEQFF
J: TRBJ2-7; size: once; V: TRBV5-1; D: TRBD2; DNA: TGCGCCAGCAGCTCGGGACTAGCTCCCTCCGAGCAGTACTTC; CDR3: CASSSGLAPSEQYF
J: TRBJ2-7; size: many; V: TRBV12-3/TRBV12-4; D: .; DNA: TGTGCCAGCTCATCGGGCTACGAGCAGTACTTC; CDR3: CASSSGYEQYF
J: TRBJ2-6; size: few; V: TRBV27; D: TRBD1; DNA: TGTGCCAGCAGTGATACGGACAGGGGGGCCTCGGCCAACGTCCTGACTTTC; CDR3: CASSDTDRGASANVLTF
J: TRBJ2-7; size: few; V: TRBV6-1; D: .; DNA: TGTGCCAGCAGTGAAGGGTTCAGCTACGAGCAGTACTTC; CDR3: CASSEGFSYEQYF
J: TRBJ1-1; size: many; V: TRBV29-1; D: .; DNA: TGCAGCGTTTATATCCAGGGAAGCACTGAAGCTTTCTTT; CDR3: CSVYIQGSTEAFF
J: TRBJ1-1; size: .; V: TRBV30; D: .; DNA: TGTGCCTGGAATCGCGACCTTAACACTGAAGCTTTCTTT; CDR3: CAWNRDLNTEAFF
J: TRBJ1-1; size: .; V: TRBV7-9; D: .; DNA: TGTGCCAGCAGCTCAGTTTTGAACACTGAAGCTTTCTTT; CDR3: CASSSVLNTEAFF
J: TRBJ1-1; size: many; V: TRBV4-1; D: TRBD1; DNA: TGCGCCAGCAGCCACCCGGGACAGGGCTCTGAAGCTTTCTTT; CDR3: CASSHPGQGSEAFF
J: TRBJ1-3; size: .; V: TRBV6-5; D: .; DNA: TGTGCCAGCAGTGCTTGGGAGTCGGGTGGAAACACCATATATTTT; CDR3: CASSAWESGGNTIYF
J: TRBJ2-2; size: .; V: TRBV25-1; D: TRBD1; DNA: TGTGCCAGCAGGGGACAGGGGGACACCGGGGAGCTGTTTTTT; CDR3: CASRGQGDTGELFF
J: TRBJ1-1; size: many; V: TRBV27; D: .; DNA: TGTGCCAGCAGTACAGGGAACACTGAAGCTTTCTTT; CDR3: CASSTGNTEAFF
J: TRBJ1-4; size: many; V: TRBV5-1; D: .; DNA: TGCGCCAGCAGCCTGACAAATACAAATGAAAAACTGTTTTTT; CDR3: CASSLTNTNEKLFF
J: TRBJ2-5; size: .; V: TRBV20-1; D: .; DNA: TGCAGTGCTAGAGTCTCCCAACAACAAGAGACCCAGTACTTC; CDR3: CSARVSQQQETQYF
J: TRBJ1-5; size: many; V: TRBV28; D: .; DNA: TGTGCCAGCAGTTTATGGGCCGATCGAGACAGCACCAATCAGCCCCAGCATTTT; CDR3: CASSLWADRDSTNQPQHF
J: TRBJ2-1; size: many; V: TRBV3-1; D: .; DNA: TGTGCCAGCAGCCAAGCCGGGGGATTGGAGCAGTTCTTC; CDR3: CASSQAGGLEQFF
J: TRBJ2-2; size: many; V: TRBV5-5; D: .; DNA: TGTGCCAGCAGCTTGCGGGGGACTGCCTCGAACACCGGGGAGCTGTTTTTT; CDR3: CASSLRGTASNTGELFF
J: TRBJ1-1; size: many; V: TRBV4-1; D: .; DNA: TGCGCCAGCAGCCAAGTGTGGCAGGGGTCGGGCACTGAAGCTTTCTTT; CDR3: CASSQVWQGSGTEAFF
J: TRBJ1-2; size: few; V: TRBV11-2; D: .; DNA: TGTGCCAGCAGCTTAGAGCTAAGTGGCTACACCTTC; CDR3: CASSLELSGYTF
J: TRBJ2-7; size: .; V: TRBV29-1; D: .; DNA: TGCAGCGTGGCCCCGTCAGGACGCGCCTACGAGCAGTACTTC; CDR3: CSVAPSGRAYEQYF
J: TRBJ2-1; size: many; V: TRBV12-3/TRBV12-4; D: .; DNA: TGTGCCAGCAGGCCTGGGACTTACTACAATGAGCAGTTCTTC; CDR3: CASRPGTYYNEQFF
J: TRBJ2-1; size: few; V: TRBV10-3; D: TRBD2; DNA: TGTGCCATCGGTATTACTAGCGGGAGGGCCGGCAATGAGCAGTTCTTC; CDR3: CAIGITSGRAGNEQFF
J: TRBJ2-5; size: .; V: TRBV7-8; D: TRBD2; DNA: TGTGCCAGCAACTCAGGTCGGGAGGGGGAGGAGACCCAGTACTTC; CDR3: CASNSGREGEETQYF
J: TRBJ2-1; size: .; V: TRBV11-2; D: TRBD2; DNA: TGTGCCAGCAGCTCGATAGCGGGGTTGAACAATGAGCAGTTCTTC; CDR3: CASSSIAGLNNEQFF
J: TRBJ2-7; size: .; V: TRBV4-1; D: .; DNA: TGCGCCAGCAGCCAAGGCGGGACAGCTACTTACGAGCAGTACTTC; CDR3: CASSQGGTATYEQYF
J: TRBJ2-7; size: .; V: TRBV6-2/TRBV6-3; D: TRBD2; DNA: TGTGCCAGCGGCGCCACATGGACTAGCGGGAGGTACGAGCAGTACTTC; CDR3: CASGATWTSGRYEQYF
J: TRBJ1-2; size: .; V: TRBV4-1; D: .; DNA: TGCGCCAGCAGCCGCATTGGGGACACCTCCTATGGCTACACCTTC; CDR3: CASSRIGDTSYGYTF
J: TRBJ2-5; size: .; V: TRBV7-8; D: TRBD2; DNA: TGTGCCAGCAGCTTACGGCGGGAGGTATCAGAGACCCAGTACTTC; CDR3: CASSLRREVSETQYF
J: TRBJ2-3; size: .; V: TRBV21-1; D: .; DNA: TGTGCCAGCAATCGGGACTTAGGGGACAGCAACACAGATACGCAGTATTTT; CDR3: CASNRDLGDSNTDTQYF